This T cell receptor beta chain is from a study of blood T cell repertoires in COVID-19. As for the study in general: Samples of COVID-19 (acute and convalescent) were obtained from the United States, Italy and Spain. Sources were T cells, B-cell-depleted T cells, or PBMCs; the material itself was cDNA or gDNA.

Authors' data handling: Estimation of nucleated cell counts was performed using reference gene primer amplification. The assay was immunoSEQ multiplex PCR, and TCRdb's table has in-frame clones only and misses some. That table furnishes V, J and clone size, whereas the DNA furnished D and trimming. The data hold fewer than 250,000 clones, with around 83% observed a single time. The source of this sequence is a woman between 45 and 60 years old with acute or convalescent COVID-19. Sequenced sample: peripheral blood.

CDR3 sequence (DNA): TGTGCCAGCAGCCACTCCGGGACAGACTATTCACCCCTCCACTTT. This sequence encodes CASSHSGTDYSPLHF. V usage is TRBV14 and J usage is TRBJ1-6; 7 bases align to TRBD1. J lost 8 bases, V lost 3 bases, and 7 bases had no gene match. In germline, CDR1 is SGHDN, CDR2 FVKESK. This CDR3 comprises 15 residues.